This TCR beta chain was observed in a study of technical replicates of blood from several donors. Germline CDR1 SEHNR, CDR2 FQNEAQ (reference sequence). V dropped 5 bases and J dropped 5; count of bases not matched to a gene: 14. The length of the CDR3 is 17 residues. The assay was immunoSEQ multiplex PCR, and TCRdb's table has in-frame clones only and misses some. The profile shows roughly 70,000 clones, 90% of them singletons. V and J are TRBV7-9 and TRBJ2-1, with 8 bases that match TRBD1. The receptor was derived from a human donor in good health. Some clones in this sample may be carry-over from other donors' samples. Sequenced: PBMCs. The CDR3: CASSQTGGALRHNEQFF. For the CDR3, the DNA is TGTGCCAGCAGCCAAACAGGGGGTGCTTTGAGGCACAATGAGCAGTTCTTC.